This T cell receptor beta chain was profiled in a study of OX40 agonist ivuxolimab in advanced cancers. Method: immunoSEQ multiplex PCR; TCRdb's copy keeps in-frame clones and lacks some. The sample has 30,000 to 40,000 clones, about four fifths seen once. This clone was seen once. V lost 0 bases, J lost 1 base, and 3 bases lay in between. The CDR3 totals 13 residues. Germline V CDR1 and CDR2: LNHNV, YYDKDF (reference sequence). The sequence was obtained from an adult with an advanced solid tumor such as melanoma, head and neck, liver or kidney cancer. The V call is TRBV15, the J call TRBJ1-1, with D hard to call. The sequencing here drew on CD4+ or CD8+ T cells sorted from blood, taken in a trial of the OX40 agonist ivuxolimab. The CDR3 spells CATSRDRNTEAFF. CDR3 sequence (DNA): TGTGCCACCAGCAGAGACAGGAACACTGAAGCTTTCTTT.